Included here is one T cell receptor (beta chain) sequence, with context. Which antigen it targets is not known. The record has no base qualities; no much larger clone is one base away. The sample comes from a study of early T cells in non-severe SARS-CoV-2 infection (dated by TCRdb to 2020 to 2023). Background on the whole study: Bulk RNA from unsorted whole blood was used for TCR sequencing, so alpha and beta chains could not be paired. The study at large found these results: Matching against VDJdb was skewed toward anti-spike CD8 responses, likely underestimated virus-specific expansions, and missed private and CD4 specificities.

This was a case-control study nested in a cohort of healthcare workers in London, UK, who had nasopharyngeal swab PCR tests and blood samples taken every week. Healthcare workers were recruited between 23 and 31 March 2020, during the week of the UK lockdown, and were followed weekly for up to 16 weeks. Inclusive of the bounding cysteine and phenylalanine, the CDR3 is 12 residues long. Only CDR3 DNA remains: 36 bases, in frame from the first base. A distance of 5 bases separates the germline ends of V and J, which lose 5 bases and 4 bases respectively. CDR1 KGHDR and CDR2 SFDVKD were looked up in the germline V gene. Library method: 5' RACE. The reads were generated on a NextSeq 500. In the TCR library protocol, unique molecular identifiers were attached to individual cDNA molecules to correct for PCR bias and sequencing error. TCR alpha and beta chains were both sequenced, and the abundances of alpha and beta sequences in each sample were closely correlated with each other. Regarding the original processing steps: V gene, J gene and CDR3 annotation of TCR sequences was performed with Decombinator V4. Expanded TCRs were defined as changing significantly between any two time points under a Poisson model with p below 0.0001. Abundances of TCRs were expressed as counts per million after normalisation to the total number of TCRs sequenced in each sample. TRAV1-2 paired with TRAJ12, TRAJ20 or TRAJ33 defined MAIT TCRs, while TRAV10 paired with TRAJ18 defined iNKT TCRs. VDJdb, accessed 1 November 2021, was searched for CMV, EBV and SARS-CoV-2 annotated TCRs, with TCRs annotated for multiple antigens excluded. The public sequencing data were trimmed at Q25 with fastp and processed into clonotypes with MiXCR by TCRdb, which kept only in-frame beta chains. Entries are consolidated by CDR3 protein sequence, retaining the most common genes and DNA. The V and J calls and clone size are TCRdb's, not the authors'. The sample data list 50,000 to 75,000 distinct CDR3 sequences, and about 12% of these were observed just once. About 1% of the sample is in the top ten clones.

The sample here was whole blood, taken at baseline. The chain uses TRBV24-1 and TRBJ1-3; the D gene is not confidently resolved. This TCR was sampled from an adult who was a healthcare worker with PCR-confirmed SARS-CoV-2 infection or an uninfected control (not recorded which). The donor label of this sample is uncertain. The nucleotides read TGTGCCACCAGTGGTACCGGAAACACCATATATTTT. This sequence encodes CATSGTGNTIYF.